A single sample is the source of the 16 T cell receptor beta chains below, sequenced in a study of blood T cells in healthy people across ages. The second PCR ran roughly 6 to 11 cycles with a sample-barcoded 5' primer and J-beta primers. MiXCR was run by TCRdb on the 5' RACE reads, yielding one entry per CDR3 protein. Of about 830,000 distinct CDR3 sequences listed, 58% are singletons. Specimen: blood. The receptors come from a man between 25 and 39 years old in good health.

The CDR3 DNA sequence: TGTGCCAGCAGTTTATCCGGGGGGGTCTTAGGTGAGCAGTACTTC. This translates into CASSLSGGVLGEQYF. The genes are TRBV27 and TRBJ2-4; 8 bases agree with TRBD2. V dropped 0 bases and J dropped 13; count of bases not matched to a gene: 11. The CDR3 runs to 15 residues. The germline gives CDR1 MNHEY, CDR2 SMNVEV (reference sequence).

DNA of the CDR3: TGTGCCAGCAGGACAGGGGAGGGCTATGGCTACACCTTC. Translation gives CASRTGEGYGYTF. The rearrangement links TRBV2 to TRBJ1-2; TRBD1 matches at 8 bases. The CDR3 length is 13 residues. J gave up 4 bases and V 6 bases, and 4 bases lay outside the gene matches. Germline CDR1 is SNHLY and CDR2 is FYNNEI. The full variable domain, completed using reference TRBV2 and TRBJ1-2, is EPEVTQTPSHQVTQMGQEVILRCVPISNHLYFYWYRQILGQKVEFLVSFYNNEISEKSEIFDDQFSVERPDGSNFTLKIRSTKLEDSAMYFCASRTGEGYGYTFGSGTRLTVV.

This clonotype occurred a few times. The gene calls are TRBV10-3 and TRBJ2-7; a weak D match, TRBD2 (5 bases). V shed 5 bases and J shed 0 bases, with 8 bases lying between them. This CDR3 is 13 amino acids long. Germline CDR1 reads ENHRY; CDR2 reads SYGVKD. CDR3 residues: CAISFSDSYEQYF. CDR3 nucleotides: TGTGCCATCAGTTTTAGCGACTCCTACGAGCAGTACTTC.

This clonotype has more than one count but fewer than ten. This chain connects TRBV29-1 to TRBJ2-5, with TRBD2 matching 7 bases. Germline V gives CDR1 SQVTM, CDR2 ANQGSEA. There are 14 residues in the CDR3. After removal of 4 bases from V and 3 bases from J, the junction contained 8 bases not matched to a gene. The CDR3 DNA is TGCAGCGTTGTTCGGCTTGGGGGGGAAGAGACCCAGTACTTC. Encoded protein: CSVVRLGGEETQYF.

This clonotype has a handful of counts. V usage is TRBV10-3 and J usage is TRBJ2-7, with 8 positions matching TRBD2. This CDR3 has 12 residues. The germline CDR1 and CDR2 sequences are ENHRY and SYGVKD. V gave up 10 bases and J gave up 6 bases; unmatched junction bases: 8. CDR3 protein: CATGTRLFEQYF. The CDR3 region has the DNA TGTGCCACAGGGACTAGGCTTTTCGAGCAGTACTTC.

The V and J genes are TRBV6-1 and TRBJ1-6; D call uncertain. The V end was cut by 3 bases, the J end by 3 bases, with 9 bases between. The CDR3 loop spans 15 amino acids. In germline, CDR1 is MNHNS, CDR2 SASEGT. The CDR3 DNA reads TGTGCCAGCAGTGAGGGTGTCGGCTATAATTCACCCCTCCACTTT. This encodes CASSEGVGYNSPLHF.

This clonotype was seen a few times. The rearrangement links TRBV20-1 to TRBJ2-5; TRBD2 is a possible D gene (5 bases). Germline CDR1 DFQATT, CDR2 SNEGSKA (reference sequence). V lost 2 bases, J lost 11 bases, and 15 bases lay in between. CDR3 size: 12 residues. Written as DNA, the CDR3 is TGCAGTGCTAGACAACAGAACTTAGCGCAGTACTTC. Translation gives CSARQQNLAQYF.

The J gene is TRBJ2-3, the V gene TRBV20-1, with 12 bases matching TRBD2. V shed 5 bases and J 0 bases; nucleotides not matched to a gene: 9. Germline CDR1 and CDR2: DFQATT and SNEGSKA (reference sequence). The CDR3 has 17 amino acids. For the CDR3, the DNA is TGCAGTGCTGGGCATCTAGCGGGGGGGATGAGCACAGATACGCAGTATTTT. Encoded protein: CSAGHLAGGMSTDTQYF.

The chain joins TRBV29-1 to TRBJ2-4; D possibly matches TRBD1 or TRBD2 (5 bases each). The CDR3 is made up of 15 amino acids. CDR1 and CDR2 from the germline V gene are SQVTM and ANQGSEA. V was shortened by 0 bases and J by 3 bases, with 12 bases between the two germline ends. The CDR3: CSVEEGTVVKNIQYF. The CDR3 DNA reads TGCAGCGTTGAAGAGGGGACGGTTGTCAAAAACATTCAGTACTTC.

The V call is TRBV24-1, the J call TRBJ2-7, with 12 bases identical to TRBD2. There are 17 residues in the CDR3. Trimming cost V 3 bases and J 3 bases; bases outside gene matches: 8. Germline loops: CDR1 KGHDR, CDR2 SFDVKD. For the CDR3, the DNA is TGTGCCACCAGTGATCGTCCGGGGACTAGCGGGTACTACGAGCAGTACTTC. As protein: CATSDRPGTSGYYEQYF.

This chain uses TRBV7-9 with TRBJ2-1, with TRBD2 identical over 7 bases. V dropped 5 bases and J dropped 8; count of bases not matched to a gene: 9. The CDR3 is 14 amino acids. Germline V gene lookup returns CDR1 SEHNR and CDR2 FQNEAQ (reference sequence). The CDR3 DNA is TGTGCCAGCAGCGTTCCGGTAGCGGGCCATGAGCAGTTCTTC. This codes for CASSVPVAGHEQFF.

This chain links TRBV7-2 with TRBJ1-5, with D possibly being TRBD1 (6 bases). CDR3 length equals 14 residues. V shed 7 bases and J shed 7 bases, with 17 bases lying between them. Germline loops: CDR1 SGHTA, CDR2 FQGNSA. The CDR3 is CASTLQGGGQPQHF. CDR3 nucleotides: TGTGCCAGCACATTACAGGGTGGCGGCCAGCCCCAGCATTTT.

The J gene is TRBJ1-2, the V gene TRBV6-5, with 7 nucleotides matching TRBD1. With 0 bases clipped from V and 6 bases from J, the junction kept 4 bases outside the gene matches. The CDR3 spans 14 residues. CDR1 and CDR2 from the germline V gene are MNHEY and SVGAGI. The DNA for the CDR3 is TGTGCCAGCAGTTACTCCCCAGGGGGGAATGGCTACACCTTC. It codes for CASSYSPGGNGYTF.

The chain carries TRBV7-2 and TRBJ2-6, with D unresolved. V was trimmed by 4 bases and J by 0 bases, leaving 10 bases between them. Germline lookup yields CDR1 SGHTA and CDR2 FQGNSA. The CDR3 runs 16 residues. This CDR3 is CASSSYLGSGANVLTF. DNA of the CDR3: TGTGCCAGCAGCTCCTACCTGGGCTCTGGGGCCAACGTCCTGACTTTC.

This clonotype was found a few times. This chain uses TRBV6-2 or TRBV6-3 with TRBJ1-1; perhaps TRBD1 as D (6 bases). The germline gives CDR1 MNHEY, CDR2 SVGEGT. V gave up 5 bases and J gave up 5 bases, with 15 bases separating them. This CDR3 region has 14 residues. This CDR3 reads CASSPGGGGTEAFF. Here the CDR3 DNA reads TGTGCCAGCAGTCCCGGGGGAGGGGGGACTGAAGCTTTCTTT.

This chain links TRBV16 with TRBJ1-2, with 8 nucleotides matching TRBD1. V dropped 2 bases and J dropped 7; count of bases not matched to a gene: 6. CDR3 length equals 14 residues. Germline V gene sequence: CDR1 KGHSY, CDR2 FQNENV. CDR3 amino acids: CASSQGQGWSGYTF. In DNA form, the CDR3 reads TGTGCCAGCAGCCAAGGACAGGGATGGTCTGGCTACACCTTC.